This is a list of T cell receptor beta chains from one sample in a study of CD4+ T cells in melanoma. Measured with immunoSEQ multiplex PCR; TCRdb has only the in-frame clones, and not every one. The repertoire holds around 10,000 clones, with around 63% as singletons. The sample was cells from a culture (not recorded whether cultured in vitro). These receptors came from a human donor with melanoma. Both conserved end residues are part of each CDR3. D genes are given only for firm matches. The size of a clone is reported for some rows only, either as once, few or many, or as a class for expanded clones.

CDR3nt	CDR3aa	abundance	d_gene	v_gene	j_gene
TGTGCCAGCAGCGCCCGACGGGGGTTGAGCAATCAGCCCCAGCATTTT	CASSARRGLSNQPQHF	-	-	TRBV6-6	TRBJ1-5
TGCGCCAGCAGCTCCTTTGGGGGGGTGTCCACAGATACGCAGTATTTT	CASSSFGGVSTDTQYF	-	TRBD2	TRBV5-1	TRBJ2-3
TGTGCCATCAGTGCCGGGACTAGCGAGGGGGCAGGTGAGCAGTTCTTC	CAISAGTSEGAGEQFF	-	TRBD2	TRBV10-3	TRBJ2-1
TGTGCCAGCAGTACAGGGGATGGCTACACCTTC	CASSTGDGYTF	few	TRBD1	TRBV6-5	TRBJ1-2
TGCGCCAGCAGCTTCGGACAGGGTCCCACTAATGAAAAACTGTTTTTT	CASSFGQGPTNEKLFF	-	TRBD1	TRBV5-1	TRBJ1-4
TGCAGCGGGACTGAAGCCCAAGAGACCCAGTACTTC	CSGTEAQETQYF	-	-	TRBV29-1	TRBJ2-5
TGTGCCAGCTACAGGGGGAACACTGAAGCTTTCTTT	CASYRGNTEAFF	-	TRBD1	TRBV6-5	TRBJ1-1
TGCGCCAGCAGCCAAGGAGCAGGGAATGAAAAACTGTTTTTT	CASSQGAGNEKLFF	medium-sized	-	TRBV4-1	TRBJ1-4
TGTGCCTGGACTAAGGGGGCTTCCTACAATGAGCAGTTCTTC	CAWTKGASYNEQFF	few	TRBD1	TRBV30	TRBJ2-1
TGCGCCAGCTTCCCGGGGAGTAGCTCCTACAATGAGCAGTTCTTC	CASFPGSSSYNEQFF	-	-	TRBV5-1	TRBJ2-1
TGCGCCAGCAGCTTAATAGGGGGGGCCGTCCATGAGCAGTTCTTC	CASSLIGGAVHEQFF	-	-	TRBV5-1	TRBJ2-1
TGTGCCAGCAGCTCGTCCGGCGGCGGCAGAGCTTTCTTT	CASSSSGGGRAFF	few	-	TRBV7-9	TRBJ1-1
TGTGCCAGCAGCTTATCGAGGGGCCCTAACTATGGCTACACCTTC	CASSLSRGPNYGYTF	-	-	TRBV11-2	TRBJ1-2
TGTGCCAGCAGACGGGACAGGTCGGGCGGGGAGCTGTTTTTT	CASRRDRSGGELFF	-	TRBD1	TRBV6-9	TRBJ2-2
TGTGCCATCAGGGCGGATAATTCACCCCTCCACTTT	CAIRADNSPLHF	medium-sized	-	TRBV10-3	TRBJ1-6